The T cell receptor (beta chain) under discussion was sequenced for a study of technical replicates of blood from several donors. The table came from immunoSEQ multiplex PCR; TCRdb's copy has only in-frame clones and leaves some out. The sample shows over 70,000 clones, around 96% of them seen only once. The source material was T cells isolated from PBMCs. This sequence was found in a human donor in good health.

Written as DNA, the CDR3 is TGCGCCAGCAGCCAAGTTACCAGGGTGAGGACTGAAGCTTTCTTT. This encodes CASSQVTRVRTEAFF. The chain joins TRBV4-1 to TRBJ1-1; D is perhaps TRBD1 (5 bases). V lost 1 base to trimming and J lost 5 bases, with 14 bases between them. The CDR3 is 15 residues long. The germline CDR1 and CDR2 sequences are MGHRA and YSYEKL.